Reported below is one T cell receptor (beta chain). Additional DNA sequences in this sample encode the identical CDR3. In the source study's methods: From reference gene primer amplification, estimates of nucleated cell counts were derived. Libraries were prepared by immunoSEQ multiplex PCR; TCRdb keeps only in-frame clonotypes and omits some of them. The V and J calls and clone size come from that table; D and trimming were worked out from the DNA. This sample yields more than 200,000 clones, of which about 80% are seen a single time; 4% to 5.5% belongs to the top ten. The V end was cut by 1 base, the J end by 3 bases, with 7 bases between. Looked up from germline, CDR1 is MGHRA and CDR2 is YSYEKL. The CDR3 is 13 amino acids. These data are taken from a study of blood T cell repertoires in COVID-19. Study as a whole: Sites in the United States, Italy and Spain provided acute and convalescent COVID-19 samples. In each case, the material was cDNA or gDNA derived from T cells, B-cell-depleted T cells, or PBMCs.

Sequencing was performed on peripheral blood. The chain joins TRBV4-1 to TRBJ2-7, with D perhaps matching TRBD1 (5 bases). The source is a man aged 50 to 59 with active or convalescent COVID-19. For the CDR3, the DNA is TGCGCCAGCAGCCAAGTTCAGGGCTACGAGCAGTACTTC. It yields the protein CASSQVQGYEQYF.